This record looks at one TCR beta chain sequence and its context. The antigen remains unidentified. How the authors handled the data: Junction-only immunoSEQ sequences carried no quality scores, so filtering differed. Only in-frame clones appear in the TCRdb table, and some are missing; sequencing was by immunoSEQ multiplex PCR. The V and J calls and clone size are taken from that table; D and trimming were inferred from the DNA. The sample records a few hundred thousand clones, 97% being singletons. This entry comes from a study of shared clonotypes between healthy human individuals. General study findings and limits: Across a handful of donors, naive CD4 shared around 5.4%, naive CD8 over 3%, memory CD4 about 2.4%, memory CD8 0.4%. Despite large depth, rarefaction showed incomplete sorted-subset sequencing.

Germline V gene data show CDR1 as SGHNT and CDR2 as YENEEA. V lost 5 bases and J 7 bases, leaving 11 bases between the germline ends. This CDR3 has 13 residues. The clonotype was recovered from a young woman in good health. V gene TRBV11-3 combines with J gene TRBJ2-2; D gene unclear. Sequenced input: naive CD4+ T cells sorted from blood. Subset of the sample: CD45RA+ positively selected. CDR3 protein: CASSPSYGGELFF. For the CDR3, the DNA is TGTGCCAGCAGCCCCTCCTATGGCGGGGAGCTGTTTTTT.